This passage covers 31 T cell receptor beta chains from one sample sequenced in a study of CD8+ T cells in alopecia areata. Treatment here: oral pan-JAK inhibitor, 5-10 mg twice daily. Reverse transcribed after extraction, RNA yielded cDNA as the sequencing template. This table comes from immunoSEQ multiplex PCR, and its TCRdb copy is limited to in-frame clones, with some not included. The sample holds some 220,000 clones, under 75% seen once. The sample consisted of CD4+ T cells sorted from blood, taken at week 4, from a patient treated with tofacitinib. These receptors were collected from a human donor with alopecia areata.

This clone was picked up many times. The rearrangement joins TRBV9 to TRBJ2-7, with a tentative D call TRBD2 (6 bases). The CDR3 is 14 residues long. V lost 2 bases to trimming and J lost 7 bases, with 16 bases between them. Germline V lookup: CDR1 SGDLS, CDR2 YYNGEE. CDR3 DNA: TGTGCCAGCAGCGTGGGCGGGGATCCTCGGGAGCAGTACTTC. Translating it yields CASSVGGDPREQYF.

The CDR3 DNA reads as TGTGCCAGCAGTGGGACAGTATACGGCTACACCTTC. Amino acid sequence: CASSGTVYGYTF. The chain employs TRBV25-1 and TRBJ1-2, with a weak D call TRBD1 (6 bases). The CDR3 contains 12 residues. V dropped 4 bases and J dropped 8 bases, with 11 bases sitting between them. In germline, CDR1 is MGHDK, CDR2 SYGVNS.

The chain couples TRBV30 to TRBJ2-1, with 9 bases that match TRBD2. CDR1 is GTSNPN and CDR2 is SVGIG in the germline V gene (reference sequence). The V segment lost 2 bases and the J segment 7 bases; nucleotides outside the gene matches: 9. The CDR3 consists of 15 residues. CDR3 nucleotides: TGTGCCTGGAGTAATAGCGGGGGCACCGTAAATGAGCAGTTCTTC. It translates to CAWSNSGGTVNEQFF.

V is TRBV6-5 and J is TRBJ2-1, with D possibly being TRBD1 (6 bases). Germline values: CDR1 MNHEY, CDR2 SVGAGI. V lost 4 bases and J 5 bases, leaving 15 bases between the germline ends. The CDR3 loop spans 15 amino acids. Written as DNA, the CDR3 is TGTGCCAGCAGTTCCGTCCGGACAGCAAACAATGAGCAGTTCTTC. Its translation: CASSSVRTANNEQFF.

This clone was detected only a few times. This chain uses TRBV10-3 with TRBJ2-7; 8 positions match TRBD1. The length of the CDR3 is 15 residues. V shed 4 bases, J shed 2 bases, and the junction held 7 bases outside the gene matches. Germline CDR1 is ENHRY and CDR2 is SYGVKD. The CDR3 DNA is TGTGCCATCAGTGCTGGGGGACAGGTTACCTACGAGCAGTACTTC. It is translated as CAISAGGQVTYEQYF.

This clone was counted only a few times. The chain has TRBV10-3 and TRBJ1-1; the D is unclear. This CDR3 has 14 amino acids. With 0 bases removed from V and 4 bases from J, the gap between germline ends came to 9 bases. The germline V gene encodes CDR1 ENHRY and CDR2 SYGVKD. The CDR3 DNA sequence: TGTGCCATCAGTGAGTCGATGATCCCCACTGAAGCTTTCTTT. It yields the protein CAISESMIPTEAFF.

The chain is built from TRBV7-2 and TRBJ2-7; weak D call: TRBD1 (5 bases). Germline loops: CDR1 SGHTA, CDR2 FQGNSA. The ends were cut back, 5 bases at V and 2 bases at J, with 13 bases in the middle. CDR3 length equals 14 residues. Here the CDR3 reads CASSPQQGPYEQYF. The DNA for the CDR3 is TGTGCCAGCAGCCCCCAGCAGGGCCCCTACGAGCAGTACTTC.

The CDR3 nucleotides read TGTGCCAGCAGCTTTTGGGTTGGGAGCAATCAGCCCCAGCATTTT. Protein: CASSFWVGSNQPQHF. J is TRBJ1-5 and V is TRBV5-6; D is unresolved. V was shortened by 2 bases and J by 1 base, with 10 bases between the two germline ends. Germline V lookup: CDR1 SGHDT, CDR2 YYEEEE. This CDR3 has 15 residues.

The genes are TRBV7-3 and TRBJ2-1; D may be TRBD2 (6 bases). CDR3 size: 17 residues. Germline V lookup: CDR1 SGHTA, CDR2 FQGTGA. V lost 1 base and J lost 6, with 19 bases in between. The DNA of the CDR3 is TGTGCCAGCAGCTTAAACGAGGTGGGACTTAAGCCCAATGAGCAGTTCTTC. Its translation is CASSLNEVGLKPNEQFF.

The rearrangement joins TRBV7-2 to TRBJ2-3, with 13 bases aligning to TRBD2. With V trimmed by 4 bases and J by 4 bases, 2 bases remained unmatched. CDR1 and CDR2 (germline): SGHTA, FQGNSA. This CDR3 is 15 amino acids long. CDR3 in amino acids: CASSWTSGGPDTQYF. The CDR3 DNA reads TGTGCCAGCAGCTGGACTAGCGGGGGCCCAGATACGCAGTATTTT.

Only a few counts were recorded for this clone. The chain carries TRBV7-9 and TRBJ1-1; D gene ambiguous. This CDR3 has 15 residues. The germline V gene encodes CDR1 SEHNR and CDR2 FQNEAQ (reference sequence). V lost 2 bases to trimming and J lost 0 bases, with 10 bases between them. CDR3 coding DNA: TGTGCCAGCAGCTTACAAGGAGGTTTGAACACTGAAGCTTTCTTT. Its protein is CASSLQGGLNTEAFF.

The chain is built from TRBV7-3 and TRBJ2-2; no clear D. V gave up 2 bases and J gave up 5 bases, with 6 bases separating them. Germline lookup yields CDR1 SGHTA and CDR2 FQGTGA. This CDR3 is 13 amino acids long. The CDR3 is CASSLLGTGELFF. CDR3 in DNA: TGTGCCAGCAGCTTATTAGGGACCGGGGAGCTGTTTTTT.

This clone was observed a few times. In DNA form, the CDR3 reads TGCGCCAGCAGCTTGGCCCTCCGAGAGACCCAGTACTTC. Translating gives CASSLALRETQYF. The chain combines TRBV5-1 with TRBJ2-5, with D hard to call. CDR3 size: 13 residues. Trimming stripped 0 bases from V and 4 bases from J, with 7 bases between. CDR1 is SGHRS and CDR2 is YFSETQ in the germline V gene.

The chain carries TRBV29-1 and TRBJ2-1; D is ambiguous. The CDR3 extends over 12 amino acids. The V end lost 5 bases, the J end lost 5 bases, and 10 bases lay between the germline ends. Germline lookup yields CDR1 SQVTM and CDR2 ANQGSEA. CDR3 region: CSVLDWNNEQFF. The CDR3 coding sequence is TGCAGCGTTTTAGATTGGAACAATGAGCAGTTCTTC.

The CDR3 sequence is CASSVGEGDLRRETQYF. CDR3 in DNA: TGTGCCAGCAGCGTAGGGGAGGGGGATCTAAGAAGAGAGACCCAGTACTTC. The J gene is TRBJ2-5, the V gene TRBV9; weak D call: TRBD2 (7 bases). Germline-derived CDR1 and CDR2 are SGDLS and YYNGEE. The length of the CDR3 is 17 residues. Trimming removed 0 bases at V and 4 bases at J, with 19 bases between.

This clone was counted only a few times. The chain has TRBV28 and TRBJ1-2, with a weak D call TRBD1 (6 bases). Deletions cut 2 bases from V and 8 bases from J, with 12 bases between. Germline lookup yields CDR1 MDHEN and CDR2 SYDVKM. CDR3 length equals 13 residues. CDR3 in DNA: TGTGCCAGCAGTTTACTACAGGGAAAGGGCTACACCTTC. Translated: CASSLLQGKGYTF.

This clone was detected a few times. This chain connects TRBV2 to TRBJ2-2; D is unresolved. CDR1 is SNHLY and CDR2 is FYNNEI in the germline V gene. V was cut by 2 bases and J by 2 bases, with 12 bases left in between. The CDR3 covers 16 residues. The CDR3 nucleotides are TGTGCCAGCAGTGAATGGGCAGCCGTTAACACCGGGGAGCTGTTTTTT. It specifies CASSEWAAVNTGELFF.

The genes are TRBV25-1 and TRBJ2-3, with D perhaps TRBD1 (6 bases). V lost 4 bases to trimming and J lost 11 bases, with 13 bases between them. The CDR3 extends over 12 amino acids. Per germline, CDR1 MGHDK and CDR2 SYGVNS. DNA for the CDR3: TGTGCCAGCAGTGGACAGGTCTTAGGGCAGTATTTT. This gives the protein CASSGQVLGQYF.

This clone was seen a few times. This sequence joins TRBV29-1 and TRBJ2-7, with D hard to call. This CDR3 contains 11 residues. V was pared by 4 bases and J by 9 bases, with 13 bases between. Germline assignment: CDR1 SQVTM and CDR2 ANQGSEA. CDR3 loop: CSVAGSTRQYF. CDR3 sequence (DNA): TGCAGCGTTGCGGGCTCCACCAGGCAGTACTTC.

The CDR3 DNA reads as TGCAGCGTTGCCTATGGGGGAGGCACTGAAGCTTTCTTT. It is translated as CSVAYGGGTEAFF. The chain links TRBV29-1 to TRBJ1-1; possible D gene TRBD1, 5 bases. The V end was cut by 4 bases, the J end by 4 bases, with 13 bases between. Germline CDR1 is SQVTM and CDR2 is ANQGSEA. The CDR3 has 13 amino acids.

The chain links TRBV5-1 to TRBJ2-7; 7 bases agree with TRBD1. V was pared by 0 bases and J by 5 bases, with 8 bases of the junction left unmatched. Germline-derived CDR1 and CDR2 are SGHRS and YFSETQ. The CDR3 spans 15 residues. The CDR3 sequence: CASSLGQGVPHEQYF. CDR3 DNA sequence: TGCGCCAGCAGCTTGGGACAGGGAGTACCCCACGAGCAGTACTTC.

J is TRBJ1-5 and V is TRBV27, with 7 positions matching TRBD1. The V gene's germline CDR1 is MNHEY and CDR2 SMNVEV (reference sequence). The CDR3 has 15 amino acids. With V trimmed by 10 bases and J by 2 bases, 11 bases remained unmatched. The CDR3 DNA follows: TGTGCCACCCGACTAGGACAGGACCGCAATCAGCCCCAGCATTTT. This translates into CATRLGQDRNQPQHF.

V and J are TRBV5-4 and TRBJ2-3; D perhaps matches TRBD1 (6 bases). Per germline, CDR1 SGHNT and CDR2 YYREEE (reference sequence). CDR3 length equals 16 residues. V was cut by 0 bases and J by 10 bases, with 21 bases left in between. Here the CDR3 DNA reads TGTGCCAGCAGCTTGGTGGGGGACACTCCCGGGTGCGCGCAGTATTTT. Translated, it gives CASSLVGDTPGCAQYF.

The CDR3 protein is CASSLQRGGDGYEQYF. The CDR3 DNA reads TGTGCCAGCAGCTTACAACGCGGGGGGGATGGCTACGAGCAGTACTTC. The V gene is TRBV7-2, the J gene TRBJ2-7, with 9 bases fitting TRBD2. This CDR3 spans 16 amino acids. V shed 2 bases, J shed 3 bases, and the junction held 8 bases outside the gene matches. The germline CDR1 and CDR2 sequences are SGHTA and FQGNSA. The entire variable domain, with the rest obtained from reference TRBV7-2 and TRBJ2-7, is as follows: GAGVSQSPSNKVTEKGKDVELRCDPISGHTALYWYRQSLGQGLEFLIYFQGNSAPDKSGLPSDRFSAERTGGSVSTLTIQRTQQEDSAVYLCASSLQRGGDGYEQYFGPGTRLTVT.

This clone has a handful of counts. This sample also contains other DNA sequences that code for the same CDR3. The rearrangement uses TRBV4-3 and TRBJ2-3; no reliable D call. Germline CDR1 and CDR2: LGHNA and YSLEER. CDR3 size: 13 residues. The V and J ends lost 0 bases and 7 bases respectively, with 8 bases between them. Here the CDR3 DNA reads TGCGCCAGCAGCCAAGAGCCCGGGCATACGCAGTATTTT. Protein product: CASSQEPGHTQYF.

This sequence joins TRBV7-2 and TRBJ1-2; D possibly corresponds to TRBD1 (6 bases). The CDR3 consists of 14 residues. Trimming shortened V by 5 bases and J by 6 bases, and 16 bases separated the two germline ends. From germline, CDR1 is SGHTA and CDR2 FQGNSA. The CDR3 DNA is TGTGCCAGCAGCCCAAGGGGGGCGGCTAATGGCTACACCTTC. As protein: CASSPRGAANGYTF.

The rearrangement uses TRBV19 and TRBJ1-6; TRBD1 aligns across 7 bases. The germline CDR1 and CDR2 sequences are LNHDA and SQIVND (reference sequence). This CDR3 spans 14 amino acids. V lost 4 bases, J lost 7 bases, and 4 bases stayed unmatched. The CDR3 DNA is TGTGCCAGTAGTACGGGACAGTGGAATTCACCCCTCCACTTT. This gives the protein CASSTGQWNSPLHF.

Many counts were recorded for this clone. The J gene is TRBJ1-5, the V gene TRBV4-1; no clear D. Trimming stripped 1 base from V and 0 bases from J, with 13 bases between. Germline assignment: CDR1 MGHRA and CDR2 YSYEKL. The CDR3 loop spans 17 amino acids. The CDR3 spells CASSQVDMGFSNQPQHF. In DNA, the CDR3 is TGCGCCAGCAGCCAAGTTGACATGGGTTTTAGCAATCAGCCCCAGCATTTT.

The gene calls are TRBV18 and TRBJ2-5, with 11 bases lining up with TRBD1. Germline V lookup: CDR1 KGHSH, CDR2 LQKENI. The CDR3 covers 16 residues. Trimming removed 2 bases from V and 1 base from J; junction bases left unmatched: 3. This CDR3 reads CASSPADRGLQETQYF. Here the CDR3 DNA reads TGTGCCAGCTCACCAGCGGACAGGGGGCTCCAAGAGACCCAGTACTTC.

CDR3 loop: CASSFGLAGGLTDTQYF. In nucleotides, the CDR3 is TGTGCCAGCAGCTTTGGACTAGCGGGGGGACTCACAGATACGCAGTATTTT. The chain recombines TRBV7-2 with TRBJ2-3, with 14 bases that match TRBD2. V trimming: 3 bases; J trimming: 2 bases; junction bases outside the gene matches: 4. CDR3 length: 17 amino acids. CDR1 and CDR2 from the germline V gene are SGHTA and FQGNSA.

The rearrangement links TRBV7-2 to TRBJ2-2; D unresolved. The CDR3 has 14 amino acids. The germline V gene encodes CDR1 SGHTA and CDR2 FQGNSA. The V and J ends lost 2 bases and 4 bases respectively, with 8 bases between them. CDR3 protein: CASSLNAGTGELFF. The CDR3 DNA reads as TGTGCCAGCAGCTTAAATGCCGGCACCGGGGAGCTGTTTTTT.